This T cell receptor beta chain was identified in a study of cytomegalovirus exposure and HLA in healthy donors. Whole-study results and caveats: Later analysis reportedly placed an Asian-associated ancestry cluster below the roughly 670-donor mean in N-insertions. An analysis done earlier found most TCR beta V segments productive about 87% or about 30% of the time.

Trimming cost V 0 bases and J 2 bases, with 10 bases left between them. There are 15 residues in the CDR3. Germline CDR1 SGHRS, CDR2 YFSETQ. The PCR contained 60 Vbeta and 13 Jbeta primers. Here immunoSEQ multiplex PCR was the method, and the copy in TCRdb shows in-frame clones only, minus some. This table has around 150,000 clones, 66% appearing once. Regarding this clone: Its antigen is unidentified.

The receptor's source is a woman aged 60-75 years in good health and CMV-seronegative. The chain combines TRBV5-1 with TRBJ2-3, with TRBD2 as a possible D gene (5 bases). The sequencing sample was made of PBMCs. CDR3 sequence: CASSLATSITDTQYF. The CDR3 DNA reads TGCGCCAGCAGCTTGGCAACTAGTATCACAGATACGCAGTATTTT.